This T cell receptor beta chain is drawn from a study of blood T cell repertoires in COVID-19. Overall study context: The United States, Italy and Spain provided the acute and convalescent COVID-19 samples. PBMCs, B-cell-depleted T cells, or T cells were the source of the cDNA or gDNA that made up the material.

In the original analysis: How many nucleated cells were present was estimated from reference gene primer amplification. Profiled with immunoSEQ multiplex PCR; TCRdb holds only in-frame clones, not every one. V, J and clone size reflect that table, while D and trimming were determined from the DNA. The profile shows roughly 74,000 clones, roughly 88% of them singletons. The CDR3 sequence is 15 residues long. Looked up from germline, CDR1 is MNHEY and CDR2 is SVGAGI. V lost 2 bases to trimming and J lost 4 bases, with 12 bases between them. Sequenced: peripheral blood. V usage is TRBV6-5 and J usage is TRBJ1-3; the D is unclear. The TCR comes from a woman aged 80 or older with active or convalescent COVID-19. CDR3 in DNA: TGTGCCAGCAGTTACGGTCTCCGGGAGGGAAACACCATATATTTT. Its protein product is CASSYGLREGNTIYF.